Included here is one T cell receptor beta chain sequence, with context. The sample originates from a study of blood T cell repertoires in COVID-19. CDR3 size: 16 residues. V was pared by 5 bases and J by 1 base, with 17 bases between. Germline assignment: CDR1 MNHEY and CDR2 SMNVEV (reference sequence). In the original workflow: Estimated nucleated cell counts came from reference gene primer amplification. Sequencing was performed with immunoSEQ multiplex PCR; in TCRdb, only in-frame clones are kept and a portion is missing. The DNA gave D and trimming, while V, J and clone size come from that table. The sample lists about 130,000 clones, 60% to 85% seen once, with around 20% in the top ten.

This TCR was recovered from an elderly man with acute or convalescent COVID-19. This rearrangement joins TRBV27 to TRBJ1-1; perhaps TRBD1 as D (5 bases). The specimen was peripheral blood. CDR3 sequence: CASSPLFLGQNTEAFF. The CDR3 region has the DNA TGTGCCAGCAGTCCCCTTTTTTTAGGACAGAACACTGAAGCTTTCTTT.